In its sample, the clone carrying this T cell receptor beta chain was seen a few times. This specimen belongs to a study of cytomegalovirus exposure and HLA in healthy donors. Nominal health characterized the donors when sampled, though unrecorded immune exposures were likely. The trim removed 5 bases at V and 1 base at J, leaving 6 bases unmatched. This CDR3 comprises 15 residues. From germline, CDR1 is LNHDA and CDR2 SQIVND (reference sequence). The PCR was carried out with 60 Vbeta primers and 13 Jbeta primers. Here immunoSEQ multiplex PCR was the method, and the copy in TCRdb shows in-frame clones only, minus some. The sample contains approximately 140,000 clones, 70% to 80% of which appear only once.

The chain employs TRBV19 and TRBJ1-1; 8 bases match TRBD1. Specimen: PBMCs. The clonotype comes from a human donor in good health. CDR3 sequence: CASSSTQGGNTEAFF. CDR3 in DNA: TGTGCCAGTAGTTCAACACAGGGGGGGAACACTGAAGCTTTCTTT.